This TCR beta chain was profiled in a study of T cell responses to AZD1222 COVID-19 vaccine. Study-level findings and limits: Clonal diversity was possibly underestimated, and white British individuals and females predominated among donors. Just a handful of people given AZD1222 tested seropositive at baseline. Spike-specific TCR breadth and depth went up after people got two AZD1222 doses. Unmutated variant regions are reportedly targeted by nearly half of spike-specific TCRs.

Here immunoSEQ multiplex PCR was the method, and the copy in TCRdb shows in-frame clones only, minus some. Of 150,000 to 180,000 clones in the sample, roughly 90% were seen once. With regard to this clone: Its target is not known. Germline and junction disagree at one end, which may indicate a read error.

The CDR3 is made up of 11 amino acids. Germline loops: CDR1 KGHDR, CDR2 SFDVKD. V and J are TRBV24-1 and TRBJ1-2; 7 nucleotides match TRBD1. The sample was peripheral blood, taken on day 0 of MenACWY control vaccination. The receptor's source is an adult in good health. The CDR3 DNA reads TGTGCCACCAGTGATCGGACAGGATTTAGCTTC. Amino acids: CATSDRTGFSF.